This T cell receptor (beta chain) comes out of a study of control samples from healthy donors and cancer patients. TCRdb's table, derived via immunoSEQ multiplex PCR, lists solely in-frame clones and lacks some. The sample has 250,000 to 300,000 clones, roughly four fifths seen once. Input material: PBMCs. This TCR was sampled from a woman aged 60-75 years with lung cancer.

CDR3 region: CASSSDRAFYEQYF. In nucleotides, the CDR3 is TGCGCCAGCAGCTCGGACAGGGCTTTCTACGAGCAGTACTTC. The V call is TRBV5-1, the J call TRBJ2-7, with 8 bases lining up with TRBD1. V lost 3 bases to trimming and J lost 3 bases; unmatched junction nucleotides: 5. The CDR3 is made up of 14 amino acids. CDR1 SGHRS and CDR2 YFSETQ come from the germline V gene.